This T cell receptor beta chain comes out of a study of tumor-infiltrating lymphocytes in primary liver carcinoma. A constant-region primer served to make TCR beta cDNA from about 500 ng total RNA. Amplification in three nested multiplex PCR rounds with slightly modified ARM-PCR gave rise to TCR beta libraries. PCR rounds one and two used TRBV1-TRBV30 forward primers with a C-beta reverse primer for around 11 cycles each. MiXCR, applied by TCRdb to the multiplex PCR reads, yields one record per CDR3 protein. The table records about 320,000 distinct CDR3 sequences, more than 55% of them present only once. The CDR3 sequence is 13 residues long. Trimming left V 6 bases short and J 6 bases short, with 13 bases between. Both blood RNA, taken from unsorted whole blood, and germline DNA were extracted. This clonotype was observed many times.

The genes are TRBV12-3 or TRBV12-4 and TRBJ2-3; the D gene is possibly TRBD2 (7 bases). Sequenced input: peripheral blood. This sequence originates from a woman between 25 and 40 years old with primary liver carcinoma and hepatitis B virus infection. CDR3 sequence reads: CASSPGGGDTQYF. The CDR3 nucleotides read TGTGCCAGCAGCCCTGGGGGGGGCGATACGCAGTATTTT.